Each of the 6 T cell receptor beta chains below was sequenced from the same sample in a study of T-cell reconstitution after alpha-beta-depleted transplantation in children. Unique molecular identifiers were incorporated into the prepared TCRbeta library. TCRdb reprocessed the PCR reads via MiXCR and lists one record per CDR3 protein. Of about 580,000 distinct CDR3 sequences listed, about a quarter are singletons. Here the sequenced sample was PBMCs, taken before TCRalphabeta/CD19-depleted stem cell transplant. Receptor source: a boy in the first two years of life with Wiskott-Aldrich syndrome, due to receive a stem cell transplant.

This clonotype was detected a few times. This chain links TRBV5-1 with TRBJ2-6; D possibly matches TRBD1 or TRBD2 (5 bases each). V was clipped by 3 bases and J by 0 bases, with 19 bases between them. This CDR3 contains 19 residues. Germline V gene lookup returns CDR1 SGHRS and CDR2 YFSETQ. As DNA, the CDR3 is TGCGCCAGCAGCTCGCGCCGCAGGGACGCAAGCTCTGGGGCCAACGTCCTGACTTTC. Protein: CASSSRRRDASSGANVLTF.

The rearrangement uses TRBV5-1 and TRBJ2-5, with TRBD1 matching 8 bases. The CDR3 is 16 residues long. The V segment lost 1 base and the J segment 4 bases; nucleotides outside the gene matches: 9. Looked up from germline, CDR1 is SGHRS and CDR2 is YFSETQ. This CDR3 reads CASSLTYQGAGETQYF. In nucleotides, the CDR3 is TGCGCCAGCAGCTTGACCTACCAGGGGGCGGGAGAGACCCAGTACTTC. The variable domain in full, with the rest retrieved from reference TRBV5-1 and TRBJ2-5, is KAGVTQTPRYLIKTRGQQVTLSCSPISGHRSVSWYQQTPGQGLQFLFEYFSETQRNKGNFPGRFSGRQFSNSRSEMNVSTLELGDSALYLCASSLTYQGAGETQYFGPGTRLLVL.

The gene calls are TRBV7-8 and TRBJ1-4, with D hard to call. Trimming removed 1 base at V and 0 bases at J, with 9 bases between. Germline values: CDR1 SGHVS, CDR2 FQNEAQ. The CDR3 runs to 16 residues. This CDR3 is CASSLEPDATNEKLFF. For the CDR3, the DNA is TGTGCCAGCAGCTTAGAGCCAGACGCAACTAATGAAAAACTGTTTTTT.

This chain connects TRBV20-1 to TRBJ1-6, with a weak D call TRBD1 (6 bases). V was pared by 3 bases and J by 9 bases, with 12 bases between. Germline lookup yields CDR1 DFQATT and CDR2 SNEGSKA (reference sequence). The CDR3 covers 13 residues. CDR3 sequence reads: CSARTGQSSPLHF. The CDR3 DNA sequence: TGCAGTGCTAGGACCGGACAGAGTTCACCCCTCCACTTT.

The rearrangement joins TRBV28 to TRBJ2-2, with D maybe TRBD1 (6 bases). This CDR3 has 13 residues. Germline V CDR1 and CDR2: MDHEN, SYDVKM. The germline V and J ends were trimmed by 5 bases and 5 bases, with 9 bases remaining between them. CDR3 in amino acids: CASSDRFTGELFF. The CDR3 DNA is TGTGCCAGCAGTGACAGGTTTACCGGGGAGCTGTTTTTT.

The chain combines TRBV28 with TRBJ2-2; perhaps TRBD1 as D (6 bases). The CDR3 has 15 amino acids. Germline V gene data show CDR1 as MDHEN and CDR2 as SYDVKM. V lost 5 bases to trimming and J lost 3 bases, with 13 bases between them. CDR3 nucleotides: TGTGCCAGCAGTCCAAGGACAGTCCACACCGGGGAGCTGTTTTTT. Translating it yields CASSPRTVHTGELFF.